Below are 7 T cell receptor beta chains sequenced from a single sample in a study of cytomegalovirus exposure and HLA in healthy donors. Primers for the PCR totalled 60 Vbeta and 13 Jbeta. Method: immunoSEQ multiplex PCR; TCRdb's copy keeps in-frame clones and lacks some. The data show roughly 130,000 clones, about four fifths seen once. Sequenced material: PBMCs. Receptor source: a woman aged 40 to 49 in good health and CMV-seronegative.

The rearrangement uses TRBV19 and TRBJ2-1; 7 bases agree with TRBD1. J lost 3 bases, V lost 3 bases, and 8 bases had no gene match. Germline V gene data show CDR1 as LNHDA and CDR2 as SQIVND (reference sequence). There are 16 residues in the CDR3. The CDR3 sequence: CASSIPPRQGYNEQFF. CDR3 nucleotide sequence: TGTGCCAGTAGTATCCCGCCCCGACAGGGCTACAATGAGCAGTTCTTC.

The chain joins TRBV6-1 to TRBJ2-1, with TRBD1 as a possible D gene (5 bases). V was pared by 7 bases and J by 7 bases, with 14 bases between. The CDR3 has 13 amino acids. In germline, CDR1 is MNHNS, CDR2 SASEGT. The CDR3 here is CASIPQGSNEQFF. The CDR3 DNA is TGTGCCAGCATCCCCCAGGGCAGTAATGAGCAGTTCTTC.

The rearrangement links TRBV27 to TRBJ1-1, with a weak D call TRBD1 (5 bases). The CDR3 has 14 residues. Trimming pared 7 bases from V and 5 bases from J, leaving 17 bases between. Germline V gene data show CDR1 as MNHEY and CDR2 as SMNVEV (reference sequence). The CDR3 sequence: CASKRAGGLTEAFF. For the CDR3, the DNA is TGTGCCAGCAAGAGGGCCGGGGGTTTGACTGAAGCTTTCTTT.

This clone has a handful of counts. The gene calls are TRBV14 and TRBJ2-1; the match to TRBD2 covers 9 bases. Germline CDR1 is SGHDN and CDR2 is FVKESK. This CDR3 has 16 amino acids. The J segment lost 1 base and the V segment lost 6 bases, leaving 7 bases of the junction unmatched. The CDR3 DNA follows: TGTGCCAGCAGTGCCCTAGCGGGACGTTCCTACAATGAGCAGTTCTTC. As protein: CASSALAGRSYNEQFF.

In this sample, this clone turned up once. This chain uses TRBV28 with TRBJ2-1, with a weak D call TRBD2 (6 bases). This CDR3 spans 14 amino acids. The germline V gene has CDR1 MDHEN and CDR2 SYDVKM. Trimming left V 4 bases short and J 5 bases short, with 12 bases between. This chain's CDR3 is CASSSRAGHNEQFF. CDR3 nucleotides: TGTGCCAGCAGTTCTCGGGCGGGGCACAATGAGCAGTTCTTC.

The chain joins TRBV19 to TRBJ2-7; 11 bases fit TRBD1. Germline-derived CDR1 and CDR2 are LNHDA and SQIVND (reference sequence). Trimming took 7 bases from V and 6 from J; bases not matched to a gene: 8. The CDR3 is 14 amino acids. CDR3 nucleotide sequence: TGTGCCAGTACCCTTTCCGGGACAGGGGGCGAGCAGTACTTC. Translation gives CASTLSGTGGEQYF. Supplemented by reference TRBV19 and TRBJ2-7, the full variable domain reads DGGITQSPKYLFRKEGQNVTLSCEQNLNHDAMYWYRQDPGQGLRLIYYSQIVNDFQKGDIAEGYSVSREKKESFPLTVTSAQKNPTAFYLCASTLSGTGGEQYFGPGTRLTVT.

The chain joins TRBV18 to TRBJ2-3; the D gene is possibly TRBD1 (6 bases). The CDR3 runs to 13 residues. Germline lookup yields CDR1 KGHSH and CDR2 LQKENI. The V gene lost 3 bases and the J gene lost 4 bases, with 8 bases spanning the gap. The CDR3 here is CASSPGGADTQYF. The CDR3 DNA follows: TGTGCCAGCTCACCTGGGGGCGCAGATACGCAGTATTTT.